These T cell receptor beta chains were read from a single sample in a study of Ad26.COV2.S vaccination and SARS-CoV-2 variants. Method: immunoSEQ multiplex PCR; TCRdb's copy keeps in-frame clones and lacks some. Of some 480,000 clones in the sample, around 88% were seen once. The material sequenced was peripheral blood, taken in a trial of Ad26.COV2.S vaccine versus placebo. These receptors were collected from a person aged 18-60 years who received the Ad26.COV2.S COVID-19 vaccine or a placebo. Both conserved end residues are part of each CDR3. A D gene is named only where the DNA matches it firmly. Expanded clones are given a class, and other clones once, few, many or no size at all.

>TRBJ2-7|-|few|TRBV6-5
TGTGCCACTCACCCCGGGGGCGGGACCTACGAGCAGTACTTC
CATHPGGGTYEQYF
>TRBJ2-2|TRBD2|-|TRBV3-1/TRBV3-2
TGTGCCAGCAGTCCCTCACTAGCGGGAACCGGGGAGCTGTTTTTT
CASSPSLAGTGELFF
>TRBJ1-4|-|-|TRBV19
TGTGCCAGTGAAAATTCGGGACAAAATGAAAAACTGTTTTTT
CASENSGQNEKLFF
>TRBJ2-3|TRBD2|-|TRBV15
TGTGCCACCAGCCCTACGGGAGGAAGGACAGATACGCAGTATTTT
CATSPTGGRTDTQYF
>TRBJ2-7|TRBD2|-|TRBV5-5
TGTGCCAGCAGCTTGGACCTAGCGGGAGGAATCGAGCAGTACTTC
CASSLDLAGGIEQYF
>TRBJ1-6|-|-|TRBV30
TGTGCCTGGAGAGGAGGGTCGGATTCACCCCTCCACTTT
CAWRGGSDSPLHF
>TRBJ2-1|TRBD1|-|TRBV5-4
TGTGCCAGCAGCTTGGTCCCGGGACAGGCACCAGGGCAGTTCTTC
CASSLVPGQAPGQFF
>TRBJ1-4|-|few|TRBV6-5
TGTGCCAGCAGGGGTACGAAGGTAGAAAAACTGTTTTTT
CASRGTKVEKLFF
>TRBJ1-1|TRBD1|-|TRBV28
TGTGCCAGCAGTACTCAGGGGGCTGACACTGAAGCTTTCTTT
CASSTQGADTEAFF
>TRBJ1-1|-|-|TRBV25-1
TGTGCCAGCAGTGTGGGGGCAGGGGAAGCTTTCTTT
CASSVGAGEAFF
>TRBJ1-1|-|-|TRBV28
TGTGCCAGCAGTCGTCTGACCGAGTTGACCACTGAAGCTTTCTTT
CASSRLTELTTEAFF
>TRBJ1-5|-|-|TRBV19
TGTGCCAGTCATTCTTGGGGGGCGGGGGACGGTCAGCCCCAGCATTTT
CASHSWGAGDGQPQHF
>TRBJ2-1|TRBD2|-|TRBV3-1/TRBV3-2
TGTGCCAGCAGCCATGGGACTAGCGGGAGTTGGTTCTACAATGAGCAGTTCTTC
CASSHGTSGSWFYNEQFF
>TRBJ1-4|TRBD1|-|TRBV14
TGTGCCAGCAGCCTAAGACAGGGGACTAATGAAAAACTGTTTTTT
CASSLRQGTNEKLFF
>TRBJ1-5|-|few|TRBV19
TGTGCCAGCGGCGGTATAGGGAATCAGCCCCAGCATTTT
CASGGIGNQPQHF
>TRBJ1-1|-|once|TRBV18
TGTGCCAGCTCACCACAGGGACTGAACACTGAAGCTTTCTTT
CASSPQGLNTEAFF
>TRBJ1-3|-|-|TRBV15
TGTGCCACCAGCAGAGATTGGAGGAGAGTAGGGGTCGAAAACACCATATATTTT
CATSRDWRRVGVENTIYF
>TRBJ2-4|TRBD1|few|TRBV6-5
TGTGCCAGCACCGCGACAGGGGACCCCAAAAACATTCAGTACTTC
CASTATGDPKNIQYF
>TRBJ2-7|-|few|TRBV18
TGTGCCAGCTCGCCCCAGGTTTACGAGCAGTACTTC
CASSPQVYEQYF
>TRBJ1-5|TRBD1|-|TRBV19
TGTGCCAGTAGTCACCCCGGGACAGTAAGGGATCAGCCCCAGCATTTT
CASSHPGTVRDQPQHF
>TRBJ2-7|TRBD2|-|TRBV5-4
TGTGCCAGCAGCGCAGGACTAGCGGGGAGCTCCTACGAGCAGTACTTC
CASSAGLAGSSYEQYF
>TRBJ2-1|-|-|TRBV20-1
TGCAGTGCTAGTAAGCGGTCCTACAATGAGCAGTTCTTC
CSASKRSYNEQFF
>TRBJ1-3|TRBD1|-|TRBV7-2
TGTGCCAGCAGCTTACAGGGGGCCTCTGGAAACACCATATATTTT
CASSLQGASGNTIYF
>TRBJ2-3|-|once|TRBV14
TGTGCCACCCAGCGGGCCAGAAAACCCACAGATACGCAGTATTTT
CATQRARKPTDTQYF
>TRBJ1-6|TRBD1|-|TRBV9
TGTGCCAGCAGCGACGCGGACAGGGGGCGAGGTAGACCCCTCCACTTT
CASSDADRGRGRPLHF
>TRBJ2-3|-|-|TRBV5-3
TGTGCCAGAAGCTTGGGAGGAGGGACGCAGTATTTT
CARSLGGGTQYF
>TRBJ2-1|-|-|TRBV6-6
TGTGCCAGCAGACCGCCCAGGGGCGGGATGCTTGGTGAGCAGTTCTTC
CASRPPRGGMLGEQFF
>TRBJ1-3|-|-|TRBV3-1/TRBV3-2
TGTGCCAGCAGCCCCGATGGAAACACCATATATTTT
CASSPDGNTIYF
>TRBJ2-1|TRBD2|-|TRBV29-1
TGCAGCGTCGGGACTACCGGGAGCTCCTACAATGAGCAGTTCTTC
CSVGTTGSSYNEQFF
>TRBJ2-7|TRBD2|-|TRBV27
TGTGCCAGCAGTCCCCCCGGGGGGTACGAGCAGTACTTC
CASSPPGGYEQYF
>TRBJ1-2|-|-|TRBV29-1
TGCAGCGTTGAAGATCCCGGAAACTATGGCTACACCTTC
CSVEDPGNYGYTF
>TRBJ1-2|TRBD1|-|TRBV24-1
TGTGCCACCAGTGATAGGGGCCCAGGACAGGGAGGAGGCTACACCTTC
CATSDRGPGQGGGYTF
>TRBJ2-5|-|-|TRBV3-1/TRBV3-2
TGTGCCAGCAGCCAGGGCCCTAGCTACCAAGAGACCCAGTACTTC
CASSQGPSYQETQYF
>TRBJ1-6|-|-|TRBV5-1
TGCGCCAGCAGGCGGGACCCATCGAATTCACCCCTCCACTTT
CASRRDPSNSPLHF
>TRBJ2-2|-|-|TRBV7-8
TGTGCCAGCTCTCCAGCTGAGGTTTCACTAAACACCGGGGAGCTGTTTTTT
CASSPAEVSLNTGELFF
>TRBJ1-1|-|-|TRBV7-3
TGTGCCAGCAGCTCTCAGATGAACACTGAAGCTTTCTTT
CASSSQMNTEAFF
>TRBJ2-1|-|-|TRBV15
TGTGCCACCAGCGGGGGGAACCACAATGAGCAGTTCTTC
CATSGGNHNEQFF
>TRBJ2-7|TRBD1|once|TRBV5-4
TGTGCCAGCAGCGGCAAGACAGGGGGCAACGAGCAGTACTTC
CASSGKTGGNEQYF
>TRBJ1-2|-|-|TRBV4-3
TGCGCCAGCAGCCAAGCCGGGTCCTATGGCTACACCTTC
CASSQAGSYGYTF
>TRBJ2-3|-|-|TRBV30
TGTGCCTGGGGACTGATTCGAAGCACAGATACGCAGTATTTT
CAWGLIRSTDTQYF
>TRBJ1-1|-|-|TRBV6-6
TGTGCCAGCGCAGGGGTGACTGAAGCTTTCTTT
CASAGVTEAFF
>TRBJ1-4|TRBD1|-|TRBV28
TGTGCCAGCACCGACAGGGCAACTAATGAAAAACTGTTTTTT
CASTDRATNEKLFF
>TRBJ2-3|-|few|TRBV20-1
TGCAGTGCTGGGTTAGTGGATACGCAGTATTTT
CSAGLVDTQYF
>TRBJ1-1|TRBD1|-|TRBV30
TGTGCCGGGGGACAGTCCAACACTGAAGCTTTCTTT
CAGGQSNTEAFF
>TRBJ2-1|-|once|TRBV28
TGTGCCAGCAGCTTGACTAGAGATGAGCAGTTCTTC
CASSLTRDEQFF
>TRBJ2-1|TRBD2|few|TRBV5-4
TGTGCCAGCAAAGAACGACTAGCGGGAGCGGGGGATGAGCAGTTCTTC
CASKERLAGAGDEQFF
>TRBJ2-1|TRBD2|-|TRBV29-1
TGCAGCGTTGAATTGCAGCGGGATTGGTATGAGCAGTTCTTC
CSVELQRDWYEQFF
>TRBJ2-1|TRBD2|-|TRBV19
TGTGCCAGTACTAATCTAGCGGGAGGCCCGAAAAGTGAGCAGTTCTTC
CASTNLAGGPKSEQFF
>TRBJ2-3|-|-|TRBV7-2
TGTGCCAGCAGCATCCCCCTAACCTTTAGGGATACGCAGTATTTT
CASSIPLTFRDTQYF
>TRBJ1-1|-|few|TRBV30
TGTGCCTGGATTGGGTTGAACACTGAAGCTTTCTTT
CAWIGLNTEAFF
>TRBJ1-5|-|-|TRBV19
TGTGCCAGTACCCGGGACTTCAATCAGCCCCAGCATTTT
CASTRDFNQPQHF
>TRBJ2-1|-|-|TRBV5-4
TGTGCCAGCAGCTTGGGGCCCTACAATGAGCAGTTCTTC
CASSLGPYNEQFF
>TRBJ2-1|TRBD2|-|TRBV6-2/TRBV6-3
TGTGCCAGCAGCCCGGGGACTAGCGGGAGGGCCGGGGTGCAGTTCTTC
CASSPGTSGRAGVQFF
>TRBJ1-2|-|-|TRBV7-9
TGTGCCAGCAGCTTAGCGGGGGCCACCTATGGCTACACCTTC
CASSLAGATYGYTF
>TRBJ2-3|-|-|TRBV7-7
TGTGCTAGCCCACGCCTGCGGTGTGTGGGGTCAGATACGCAGTATTTT
CASPRLRCVGSDTQYF
>TRBJ2-7|-|once|TRBV6-5
TGTGCCAGCAGTTACGGGCGGACCGGCTACGAGCAGTACTTC
CASSYGRTGYEQYF
>TRBJ2-7|-|-|TRBV6-2/TRBV6-3
TGTGCCAGCAGTTTTCAGGGAACCGTTCTCCTGGACTTC
CASSFQGTVLLDF
>TRBJ1-2|TRBD1|-|TRBV28
TGTGCCAGCAACCCCCTGGGGGACAGGGCACTCTATGGCTACACCTTC
CASNPLGDRALYGYTF
>TRBJ2-1|TRBD2|once|TRBV10-2
TGCGCCAGCAGTGAAACTAGCGGGAGTGGGAATGAGCAGTTCTTC
CASSETSGSGNEQFF